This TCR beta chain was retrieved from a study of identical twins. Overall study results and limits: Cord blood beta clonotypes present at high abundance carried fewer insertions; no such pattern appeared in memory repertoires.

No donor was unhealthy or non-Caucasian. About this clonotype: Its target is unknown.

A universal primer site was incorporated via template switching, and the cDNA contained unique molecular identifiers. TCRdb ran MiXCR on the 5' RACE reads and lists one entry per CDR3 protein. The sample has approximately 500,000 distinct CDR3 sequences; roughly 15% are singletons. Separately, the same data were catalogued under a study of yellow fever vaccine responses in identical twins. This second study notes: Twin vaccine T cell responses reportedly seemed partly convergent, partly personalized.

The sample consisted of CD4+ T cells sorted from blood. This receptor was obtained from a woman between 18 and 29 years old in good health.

The CDR3 DNA follows: TGTGCCAGCAGCCAAGTGCAGGGCAGCTATGGCTACACCTTC. Translating it yields CASSQVQGSYGYTF. The rearrangement joins TRBV14 to TRBJ1-2, with D possibly being TRBD1 (5 bases). Germline V lookup: CDR1 SGHDN, CDR2 FVKESK. Trimming removed 1 base at V and 4 bases at J, with 10 bases between. The CDR3 runs 14 residues.